This T cell receptor beta chain was captured by sequencing in a study of OX40 agonist ivuxolimab in advanced cancers. In terms of the full investigation: The costimulatory receptor OX40 (CD134) was targeted by ivuxolimab, a fully human IgG2 agonistic monoclonal antibody. In the dose-escalation cohort, around four fifths of patients were male, and the mean age was approximately 60 years, with a range of roughly 20 to 79. Prior anti-PD-1, anti-PD-L1 or anti-CTLA-4 therapy was permitted, and checkpoint inhibitors had been received by roughly two fifths of dose-escalation patients. The paper reports the monotherapy dose-escalation portion (N of about 54 patients) of the phase I ivuxolimab trial. Of the roughly 53 patients in dose escalation, around 19 had hepatocellular carcinoma, approximately 15 had melanoma, 9 had renal cell carcinoma and 9 had head and neck cancer. Intravenous ivuxolimab was administered to patients every 2 weeks at six dose levels: 0.01, 0.1, 0.3, 1.5, 3 and 10 mg/kg. Partial responses occurred in three dose-escalation patients, of whom one had hepatocellular carcinoma and two had cutaneous melanoma. The purpose of peripheral TCRbeta sequencing was to test whether ivuxolimab changed TCR sequence diversity and led to clonal T-cell expansion.

Genomic DNA was isolated from the sorted cells so that the TCRbeta CDR3 region could be sequenced. The immunoSEQ Assay was used for sequencing of TCRbeta CDR3 regions. The table was pulled from immuneACCESS by TCRdb, which kept in-frame rearrangements only. Such tables lose some clones; where checked, under half of the loss comes from unresolved V genes, and the rest has no known cause. The sample table contains 75,000 to 90,000 clones; only one count was recorded for more than 70% of them. Less than 2.5% of the sample is held by the ten biggest clonotypes. Paper-wide results and their limitations: Low levels of normalized T-cell clonal expansion were also seen in some patients who did not respond. Antigen specificity was not determined for the clonally expanded peripheral T cells. At doses from 0.1 to 3.0 mg/kg, clonal expansion was seen in both CD4+ and CD8+ blood T cells between baseline and week 6. In the 0.1-3.0 mg/kg groups, partial responders had among the lowest normalized peripheral clonal expansion, particularly in CD8+ T cells. After ivuxolimab, more expanded clones were found on average in CD8+ T cells than in CD4+ T cells.

For CDR1 and CDR2, the germline V gene lists MDHEN and SYDVKM. V and J are truncated by 5 bases and 4 bases respectively, leaving an intervening sequence of 17 bases. The CDR3 contains 15 residues, cysteine and phenylalanine counted. Only the CDR3 region is kept as DNA, spanning 45 bases read in frame from base 1. The trial excluded patients who had a history of autoimmune disease or were on systemic immunosuppression. In every dose cohort, peripheral blood was drawn for TCR sequencing at baseline, cycle 4 day 1, and cycle 7 day 1. The samples were taken from a phase I, first-in-human, multicenter, open-label dose-escalation trial of ivuxolimab. Adults with locally advanced or metastatic head and neck squamous cell, hepatocellular, melanoma or renal cell carcinoma were enrolled in the trial. Before TCR sequencing, CD4+ T cells and CD8+ T cells were sorted from peripheral blood as separate populations.

With regard to this clone: Its antigen remains unidentified. No much larger clonotype is one base removed from it; base qualities were not supplied.

This receptor was obtained from an adult with an advanced solid tumor such as melanoma, head and neck, liver or kidney cancer. This sample comprised CD4+ or CD8+ T cells sorted from blood, obtained in a trial of the OX40 agonist ivuxolimab. The sequence links TRBV28 to TRBJ1-2, with the D gene call left open. DNA sequence: TGTGCCAGCAGTCCACCGGGCCAGACCTTCTATGGCTACACCTTC. It encodes CASSPPGQTFYGYTF.